The next 32 T cell receptor beta chains were all read from a single sample in a study of metastatic and nonmetastatic thyroid tumors. Each patient came to thyroid surgery without any prior treatment (of any kind). MiXCR reprocessed the PCR reads for TCRdb. Altogether over 10,000 clones are present, 27% being singletons, with the ten largest covering 15% to 20%. The source material was tumor tissue. The receptors come from a female donor with papillary thyroid cancer or a benign thyroid nodule (not recorded which). Some clones in this sample may be carry-over from other donors' samples.

The sample holds many counts of this clone. This chain links TRBV7-2 with TRBJ2-3; 8 positions agree with TRBD2. V trimming: 5 bases; J trimming: 0 bases; junction bases outside the gene matches: 4. This CDR3 has 15 residues. Germline V CDR1 and CDR2: SGHTA, FQGNSA. The CDR3 sequence is CASSLLAVSTDTQYF. In nucleotides, the CDR3 is TGTGCCAGCAGCCTACTAGCGGTTAGCACAGATACGCAGTATTTT.

The gene calls are TRBV11-2 and TRBJ2-7; D remains ambiguous. The CDR3 contains 16 residues. Germline V gene data show CDR1 as SGHAT and CDR2 as FQNNGV. V was shortened by 2 bases and J by 2 bases, with 16 bases between the two germline ends. The DNA of the CDR3 is TGTGCCAGCAGCTTAATGATCGGCAGGCCCCCCTACGAGCAGTACTTC. It specifies CASSLMIGRPPYEQYF.

This clone was seen just once. The rearrangement uses TRBV20-1 and TRBJ1-2; D unresolved. CDR1 and CDR2 (germline): DFQATT, SNEGSKA (reference sequence). The CDR3 spans 12 residues. Between the trimmed V and J ends, which lost 6 bases and 4 bases, there was a span of 12 bases. This CDR3 is CSAADPLYGYTF. The CDR3 DNA reads TGCAGTGCGGCGGACCCACTCTATGGCTACACCTTC.

This sequence joins TRBV6-1 and TRBJ1-6; 7 bases map to TRBD1. The CDR3 is 15 residues long. The trim removed 5 bases at V and 3 bases at J, leaving 4 bases unmatched. The germline V gene has CDR1 MNHNS and CDR2 SASEGT. CDR3 loop: CASSLRDSYNSPLHF. The CDR3 DNA is TGTGCCAGCAGTCTCCGGGACAGCTATAATTCACCCCTCCACTTT.

The table lists this clone with a few counts. This rearrangement joins TRBV6-8 to TRBJ2-7; maybe TRBD1 (6 bases). Per the germline V gene, CDR1 is MNHGY and CDR2 is SAAAGT. The CDR3 has 10 amino acids. CDR3 sequence: CSQGYYEQYF. The CDR3 DNA sequence: TGTTCCCAGGGGTACTACGAGCAGTACTTC.

The table lists this clone with a few counts. V gene TRBV14 combines with J gene TRBJ2-3; 8 bases fit TRBD2. J was trimmed by 4 bases and V by 5 bases; bases with no gene match: 11. The CDR3 loop spans 16 amino acids. Germline V CDR1 and CDR2: SGHDN, FVKESK. DNA for the CDR3: TGTGCCAGCAGCGAGGTGGCGGGAGGAGGGGCAGATACGCAGTATTTT. Its protein product is CASSEVAGGGADTQYF.

This clone came up many times. V and J are TRBV2 and TRBJ2-7; possible D gene TRBD1, 5 bases. The germline CDR1 and CDR2 sequences are SNHLY and FYNNEI. Between the trimmed V and J ends, which lost 6 bases and 4 bases, there was a span of 10 bases. The CDR3 runs 12 residues. CDR3 sequence reads: CASSPRQYEQYF. In DNA, the CDR3 is TGTGCCAGCAGCCCTAGACAGTACGAGCAGTACTTC.

The sample holds a few counts of this clone. This chain joins TRBV7-3 and TRBJ2-6, with 8 bases that match TRBD2. This CDR3 contains 18 residues. V dropped 0 bases and J dropped 3; count of bases not matched to a gene: 7. The germline V gene encodes CDR1 SGHTA and CDR2 FQGTGA. The CDR3 is CASSLTIGRADGANVLTF. The CDR3 coding sequence is TGTGCCAGCAGCTTAACTATCGGGAGGGCCGATGGGGCCAACGTCCTGACTTTC. Supplemented by reference TRBV7-3 and TRBJ2-6, the full variable domain reads GAGVSQTPSNKVTEKGKYVELRCDPISGHTALYWYRQSLGQGPEFLIYFQGTGAADDSGLPNDRFFAVRPEGSVSTLKIQRTERGDSAVYLCASSLTIGRADGANVLTFGAGSRLTVL.

There are a few counts of this clone. The genes are TRBV12-3 or TRBV12-4 and TRBJ1-4; D remains ambiguous. V was pared by 5 bases and J by 0 bases, with 7 bases between. The CDR3 length is 14 residues. The CDR3 DNA follows: TGTGCCAGCAGTCCAACTTCAACTAATGAAAAACTGTTTTTT. Translation: CASSPTSTNEKLFF.

This clone rates as medium-sized. The chain recombines TRBV11-2 with TRBJ1-1; D unresolved. The length of the CDR3 is 13 residues. V was pared by 5 bases and J by 7 bases, with 14 bases between. CDR1 is SGHAT and CDR2 is FQNNGV in the germline V gene. The CDR3 region is CASSAHKNLEAFF. CDR3 DNA: TGTGCCAGCAGCGCCCACAAAAACCTTGAAGCTTTCTTT.

The rearrangement joins TRBV28 to TRBJ2-2; 7 bases align to TRBD1. Germline V gene lookup returns CDR1 MDHEN and CDR2 SYDVKM. V was clipped by 6 bases and J by 6 bases; unmatched bases: 7. CDR3 size: 14 residues. The CDR3 DNA follows: TGTGCCAGCAGATTCCTGGACAGGTCCGGGGAGCTGTTTTTT. Translated, it gives CASRFLDRSGELFF.

The gene calls are TRBV6-1 and TRBJ2-7; no clear D. The ends were cut back, 4 bases at V and 6 bases at J, with 10 bases in the middle. CDR1 is MNHNS and CDR2 is SASEGT in the germline V gene. The CDR3 length is 12 residues. CDR3 in amino acids: CASSGMSSEQYV. CDR3 sequence (DNA): TGTGCCAGCAGTGGGATGAGTTCCGAGCAGTACGTC.

The V call is TRBV20-1, the J call TRBJ1-6, with a tentative D call TRBD1 (5 bases). Germline V gives CDR1 DFQATT, CDR2 SNEGSKA (reference sequence). The germline V and J ends were trimmed by 4 bases and 6 bases, with 16 bases remaining between them. The CDR3 totals 15 residues. CDR3 amino acids: CSAKHDGHINSPLHF. DNA for the CDR3: TGCAGTGCTAAACACGACGGACACATTAATTCACCCCTCCACTTT.

This clone ranks as medium-sized. The chain is built from TRBV20-1 and TRBJ2-1; 8 positions agree with TRBD2. The V gene's germline CDR1 is DFQATT and CDR2 SNEGSKA (reference sequence). V lost 6 bases to trimming and J lost 6 bases; unmatched junction nucleotides: 16. CDR3 length equals 16 residues. CDR3 bases: TGCAGTGCCAGACCCCTCCCGGGACTAGTGGGCAATGAGCAGTTCTTC. Its protein product is CSARPLPGLVGNEQFF.

The CDR3 DNA reads TGCAGTGCTAGAGAGAGAGAGGAAATTTATTCACCCCTCCACTTT. This sequence encodes CSAREREEIYSPLHF. The V call is TRBV20-1, the J call TRBJ1-6; D ambiguous. The CDR3 extends over 15 amino acids. CDR1 is DFQATT, CDR2 SNEGSKA, per germline (reference sequence). The V end was cut by 0 bases, the J end by 8 bases, with 14 bases between.

The chain joins TRBV12-3 or TRBV12-4 to TRBJ1-1, with 8 bases matching TRBD1. This CDR3 contains 14 residues. V was clipped by 3 bases and J by 4 bases; unmatched bases: 4. In DNA, the CDR3 is TGTGCCAGCAGTTTCGAAACAGGGGGCACTGAAGCTTTCTTT. Its protein product is CASSFETGGTEAFF.

This clone was recorded at least ten times. The J gene is TRBJ1-1, the V gene TRBV12-3 or TRBV12-4; no clear D. This CDR3 is built from 12 residues. Deletions cut 5 bases from V and 4 bases from J, with 8 bases between. The CDR3 sequence is CASSSRGTEAFF. For the CDR3, the DNA is TGTGCCAGCAGTAGCCGGGGCACTGAAGCTTTCTTT.

By its share, this clone is medium-sized. CDR3 region: CASQYLAGASYNEQFF. CDR3 in DNA: TGTGCCAGTCAGTATTTAGCAGGGGCCTCCTACAATGAGCAGTTCTTC. The chain has TRBV19 and TRBJ2-1; D might be TRBD1 (6 bases). The CDR3 consists of 16 residues. CDR1 is LNHDA, CDR2 SQIVND, per germline (reference sequence). The V and J ends lost 8 bases and 0 bases respectively, with 17 bases between them.

The chain recombines TRBV6-2 or TRBV6-3 with TRBJ2-7; D gene uncertain. Germline V CDR1 and CDR2: MNHEY, SVGEGT. The CDR3 totals 14 residues. Trimming stripped 0 bases from V and 4 bases from J, with 10 bases between. The CDR3 bases are TGTGCCAGCAGTTACTCCGGCTGGCCTTACGAGCAGTACTTC. Amino acid sequence: CASSYSGWPYEQYF.

This clone appeared many times. No conserved phenylalanine or tryptophan is present at the end of the CDR3, so a read error is the likely explanation. The chain combines TRBV15 with TRBJ1-5; D perhaps matches TRBD1 (5 bases). The ends were cut back, 6 bases at V and 1 base at J, with 13 bases in the middle. In germline, CDR1 is LNHNV, CDR2 YYDKDF (reference sequence). The CDR3 runs 15 residues. The CDR3 spells CATRRGSWSNQPQHL. The CDR3 coding sequence is TGTGCCACCAGAAGGGGAAGTTGGAGCAATCAGCCCCAGCATCTT.

A note on this clone: Being one base from a much bigger clone, this may be a read error. V and J are TRBV12-3 or TRBV12-4 and TRBJ2-3, with 10 positions matching TRBD2. The CDR3 has 16 residues. J was trimmed by 4 bases and V by 7 bases; bases with no gene match: 11. DNA for the CDR3: TGTGCCAGCAAGGGGGTTAGCGGGAGGTGGGCAGATACGCAGTATTTT. This codes for CASKGVSGRWADTQYF.

Sample share makes this clone medium-sized. V gene TRBV5-1 combines with J gene TRBJ2-1, with D unresolved. Trimming left V 4 bases short and J 2 bases short, with 13 bases between. Looked up from germline, CDR1 is SGHRS and CDR2 is YFSETQ. This CDR3 comprises 15 residues. CDR3 protein: CASSRNNPAYNEQFF. As DNA, the CDR3 is TGCGCCAGCAGCCGTAATAATCCAGCCTACAATGAGCAGTTCTTC.

The rearrangement uses TRBV7-3 and TRBJ2-1; D is unresolved. Between the trimmed V and J ends, which lost 7 bases and 4 bases, there was a span of 14 bases. The germline V gene encodes CDR1 SGHTA and CDR2 FQGTGA. The CDR3 spans 14 residues. The CDR3 DNA reads as TGTGCCAGCATCCCTTGGACGGCTTACAATGAGCAGTTCTTC. It specifies CASIPWTAYNEQFF.

Ten or more counts support this clone. This chain links TRBV11-2 with TRBJ2-3; the D is unclear. The V gene's germline CDR1 is SGHAT and CDR2 FQNNGV. Trimming left V 2 bases short and J 5 bases short, with 8 bases between. CDR3 size: 13 residues. CDR3 amino acids: CASSLILGDTQYF. The CDR3 region has the DNA TGTGCCAGCAGCTTAATTTTAGGAGATACGCAGTATTTT.

This clone was detected many times. The J gene is TRBJ2-5, the V gene TRBV24-1; 9 bases match TRBD1. V shed 9 bases, J shed 3 bases, and the junction held 16 bases outside the gene matches. The germline V gene has CDR1 KGHDR and CDR2 SFDVKD. This CDR3 has 17 amino acids. This CDR3 is CATGSPPGTGTEETQYF. CDR3 in DNA: TGTGCCACCGGATCCCCCCCCGGGACAGGGACCGAAGAGACCCAGTACTTC.

This clone was picked up a small number of times. The chain employs TRBV12-3 or TRBV12-4 and TRBJ1-1; D remains ambiguous. Between the trimmed V and J ends, which lost 6 bases and 0 bases, there was a span of 8 bases. This CDR3 has 13 residues. This chain's CDR3 is CASRELMNTEAFF. The CDR3 DNA reads as TGTGCCAGCAGGGAACTAATGAACACTGAAGCTTTCTTT.

The chain combines TRBV12-3 or TRBV12-4 with TRBJ1-5; D gene uncertain. Trimming took 5 bases from V and 6 from J, leaving 5 bases between them. This CDR3 has 11 residues. The CDR3 DNA reads as TGTGCCAGCAGTAAATCTCAGCCCCAGCATTTT. It is translated as CASSKSQPQHF.

The chain links TRBV6-1 to TRBJ2-7, with D unresolved. Germline CDR1 reads MNHNS; CDR2 reads SASEGT. The CDR3 runs 11 residues. CDR3 residues: CASSEVYGQYV. The CDR3 region has the DNA TGTGCCAGCAGTGAGGTGTACGGGCAGTACGTC.

This clone came up many times. The chain couples TRBV12-3 or TRBV12-4 to TRBJ1-2, with D possibly TRBD1 on 5 matching bases. Trimming removed 3 bases from V and 5 bases from J, with 10 bases in between. There are 13 residues in the CDR3. CDR3 DNA sequence: TGTGCCAGCAGTTTTAGGACACTTTATGGCTACACCTTC. Translation: CASSFRTLYGYTF.

The rearrangement joins TRBV4-1 to TRBJ2-7; possible D gene TRBD2, 5 bases. V lost 0 bases, J lost 2 bases, and 11 bases lay in between. The CDR3 covers 15 residues. The germline gives CDR1 MGHRA, CDR2 YSYEKL. The DNA of the CDR3 is TGCGCCAGCAGCCAAGAGAGGACTCACGCCTACGAGCAGTACTTC. It is translated as CASSQERTHAYEQYF.

Ten or more counts support this clone. A read error may be the cause here, since a much bigger clone is one base away. The chain carries TRBV19 and TRBJ2-5; TRBD1 aligns across 8 bases. The CDR3 contains 14 residues. Germline V gene data show CDR1 as LNHDA and CDR2 as SQIVND (reference sequence). The CDR3 spells CTSPTQGAEGTQYF. The CDR3 nucleotides read TGTACCAGTCCTACGCAGGGGGCTGAGGGGACCCAGTACTTC.

By sample share, this clone is medium-sized (0.01 to 0.1%). The chain has TRBV3-1 and TRBJ1-2, with 9 positions matching TRBD1. The CDR3 has 15 residues. V shed 7 bases, J shed 6 bases, and the junction held 12 bases outside the gene matches. Germline lookup yields CDR1 LGHDT and CDR2 YNNKEL (reference sequence). For the CDR3, the DNA is TGTGCCAGCAAGAATAGGGACAGGGATCAACATGGCTACACCTTC. It yields the protein CASKNRDRDQHGYTF. The variable domain in full, with the rest retrieved from reference TRBV3-1 and TRBJ1-2, is DTAVSQTPKYLVTQMGNDKSIKCEQNLGHDTMYWYKQDSKKFLKIMFSYNNKELIINETVPNRFSPKSPDKAHLNLHINSLELGDSAVYFCASKNRDRDQHGYTFGSGTRLTVV.